This TCR beta chain was sequenced for a study of CD8 T cells in Susac syndrome. While serving as controls, healthy donors were matched for age and sex. Purification of the CD8+ and CD4+ T cells relied on negative isolation, and TEMRA cells underwent FACS enrichment. This CDR3 is 15 amino acids long. Per the germline V gene, CDR1 is SQVTM and CDR2 is ANQGSEA. V gave up 5 bases and J gave up 3 bases; unmatched junction bases: 11. Reverse transcription of roughly 0.5 to 1 ug RNA was carried out with random hexamers. Coverage of TCR beta CDR3 amplification by immunoSEQ multiplex PCR extended to 54 Vbeta and 13 Jbeta. TCRdb called the immunoSEQ multiplex PCR reads again in MiXCR, with one record for every CDR3 protein. The sample holds under 200,000 distinct CDR3 sequences; approximately 90% are singletons and the top ten take under 0.085%.

The rearrangement uses TRBV29-1 and TRBJ2-3; 7 nucleotides agree with TRBD2. This receptor was taken from a human donor in good health. Specimen: CD4+ T cells from PBMCs. The CDR3: CSVRGSGLGTDTQYF. CDR3 DNA sequence: TGCAGCGTTAGAGGTAGCGGACTAGGTACAGATACGCAGTATTTT.